These T cell receptor beta chains were read from a single sample in a study of cytomegalovirus exposure and HLA in healthy donors. Sequencing was performed with immunoSEQ multiplex PCR; in TCRdb, only in-frame clones are kept and a portion is missing. Here the sample spans about 100,000 clones, approximately 94% being singletons. The sample was PBMCs. Receptors originate from a woman younger than 30 in good health and CMV-seronegative. Each CDR3 is given with its conserved first and last residue. The D gene is left open where the match is weak. Rows give clone size only sometimes, using once, few, many, or a class for an expanded clone.

TRBV9	-	-	TRBJ1-1	TGTGCCAGCAGCGTAGAAGCTTTGAACACTGAAGCTTTCTTT	CASSVEALNTEAFF
TRBV5-4	-	TRBD2	TRBJ2-7	TGTGCCAGCAGCTCGGCTAGCGGCGTGTCGGTGTACTTC	CASSSASGVSVYF
TRBV2	-	-	TRBJ1-1	TGTGCCAGCAGTCCACCGGAGTGGGTGAACACTGAAGCTTTCTTT	CASSPPEWVNTEAFF
TRBV14	once	TRBD1	TRBJ2-7	TGTGCCAGCAGCCAAGGGAGGACAGGGGTCTACGAGCAGTACTTC	CASSQGRTGVYEQYF
TRBV30	-	TRBD1	TRBJ2-7	TGTGCCTGGAACCGGGACAGGGCTTTGGAGCAGTACTTC	CAWNRDRALEQYF
TRBV18	once	-	TRBJ1-4	TGTGCCAGCTCACCCGACAGTGGGGAAAAACTGTTTTTT	CASSPDSGEKLFF
TRBV18	-	TRBD1	TRBJ2-5	TGTGCCAGCTCACCAAAGGAGACAGGGCTGTGGTTGGAGACCCAGTACTTC	CASSPKETGLWLETQYF
TRBV6-1	once	-	TRBJ2-1	TGTGCCAGCAGTGCCAGTTACAATGAGCAGTTCTTC	CASSASYNEQFF
TRBV19	-	TRBD1	TRBJ1-4	TGTGCCAGTAGGGACTGGACAGGGTCTAATGAAAAACTGTTTTTT	CASRDWTGSNEKLFF
TRBV7-6	-	-	TRBJ2-7	TGTGCCAGCAGCGCTCCCGGGGGACTGAGCTCCTACGAGCAGTACTTC	CASSAPGGLSSYEQYF
TRBV27	-	-	TRBJ1-5	TGTGCCAGCAGTCCATACAGGGTACAGCCCCAGCATTTT	CASSPYRVQPQHF
TRBV7-2	-	-	TRBJ2-1	TGTGCCAGCAGCTTCCGGGGTGCGAATGAGCAGTTCTTC	CASSFRGANEQFF
TRBV2	-	TRBD1	TRBJ1-3	TGTGCCAGCACCGGACAGGGCGCTGGAAACACCATATATTTT	CASTGQGAGNTIYF
TRBV6-5	once	-	TRBJ2-5	TGTGCCAGCAGTACCCGACTCGACAGGGACTCGCAGTACTTC	CASSTRLDRDSQYF
TRBV5-1	-	TRBD1	TRBJ2-7	TGCGCCAGCAGCTTAACAGGACAGGGTGACTTGGGAAAGTACTTC	CASSLTGQGDLGKYF
TRBV14	-	-	TRBJ1-2	TGTGCCAGCAGCCCGGGGGGGAGGCTATTCTTC	CASSPGGRLFF
TRBV30	-	-	TRBJ2-1	TGTGCCTGGAGTACCGACAGAGGCTACAATGAGCAGTTCTTC	CAWSTDRGYNEQFF
TRBV18	-	-	TRBJ1-5	TGTGCCAGCTCATTCTCCACAGGGATCAATCAGCCCCAGCATTTT	CASSFSTGINQPQHF
TRBV6-6	-	TRBD1	TRBJ1-5	TGTGCCAGCAGTTCGACAGGGGCTAGCAATCAGCCCCAGCATTTT	CASSSTGASNQPQHF
TRBV10-3	-	TRBD2	TRBJ2-7	TGTGCCATCAGTGACCAGCGGGAGGGCTACGAGCAGTACTTC	CAISDQREGYEQYF
TRBV7-9	-	TRBD2	TRBJ2-2	TGTGCCAGCAGCTCAGAGAGGACAACCGGGACTAAAGACGGGGAGCTGTTTTTT	CASSSERTTGTKDGELFF
TRBV27	-	TRBD2	TRBJ2-7	TGTGCCAGCAGTCACTCCGGGACTAGCGGGATCCACGGCGAGCAGTACTTC	CASSHSGTSGIHGEQYF
TRBV15	-	-	TRBJ2-2	TGTGCCACGAGCGGTTCAGGGAACACCGGGGAGCTGTTTTTT	CATSGSGNTGELFF
TRBV5-4	-	TRBD2	TRBJ2-1	TGTGCCAGCAGCTTGGCCCTAGCGCGGGGGGCCTACAATGAGCAGTTCTTC	CASSLALARGAYNEQFF
TRBV9	-	TRBD2	TRBJ2-1	TGTGCCAGCAGCGTAGTTGGCGGGGGGGCTTATGGTGAGCAGTTCTTC	CASSVVGGGAYGEQFF
TRBV6-5	-	TRBD2	TRBJ2-1	TGTGCCAGCAGTCCCCAGGGAGGGAGGGATGAGCAGTTCTTC	CASSPQGGRDEQFF
TRBV5-1	-	TRBD1	TRBJ2-7	TGCGCCAGCATGATAGGACAGGAGACCTACGAGCAGTACTTC	CASMIGQETYEQYF
TRBV7-9	-	-	TRBJ2-3	TGTGCCAGCAGCCAAGGAGGGTATACGCAGTATTTT	CASSQGGYTQYF
TRBV27	-	TRBD2	TRBJ2-2	TGTGCCAGCAGATTAGCGGGAGGGTACACCGGGGAGCTGTTTTTT	CASRLAGGYTGELFF
TRBV23-1	-	TRBD1	TRBJ2-3	TGCGCCAGCAGTCAATCCGACAGGGGCTTGGAGGGGACGCAGTATTTT	CASSQSDRGLEGTQYF
TRBV11-3	-	-	TRBJ2-3	TGTGCCAGCAGCTTAGCGGGAGTTGAAGATACGCAGTATTTT	CASSLAGVEDTQYF
TRBV7-9	once	TRBD1	TRBJ2-3	TGTGCCAGCAGCTTAGGACAGGGGTTCCCAGATACGCAGTATTTT	CASSLGQGFPDTQYF
TRBV29-1	-	TRBD2	TRBJ2-1	TGCAGCGTGACTAGCGAGCTCTACAATGAGCAGTTCTTC	CSVTSELYNEQFF
TRBV29-1	-	-	TRBJ1-6	TGCAGCGTGGGACTCAACTATAATTCACCCCTCCACTTT	CSVGLNYNSPLHF
TRBV6-6	-	-	TRBJ2-5	TGTGCCAGCAGTTACTATCTAGGGGGGGAGCAAGAGACCCAGTACTTC	CASSYYLGGEQETQYF
TRBV4-3	-	TRBD1	TRBJ2-6	TGCGCCAGCAGCCAAGCCATACAGGGGGTTGGGTCTGGGGCCAACGTCCTGACTTTC	CASSQAIQGVGSGANVLTF
TRBV7-2	once	-	TRBJ1-2	TGTGCCAGCAGTCAATTTGGCCCCGTCGGCTACACCTTC	CASSQFGPVGYTF
TRBV19	-	TRBD2	TRBJ2-1	TGTGCCAGTAGTAAACGTTTAGCGGGCCCTAGCTCCTACAATGAGCAGTTCTTC	CASSKRLAGPSSYNEQFF
TRBV28	-	TRBD1	TRBJ1-4	TGTGCCAGCAGCCGGGGACAGAATAATGAAAAACTGTTTTTT	CASSRGQNNEKLFF
TRBV10-1	-	-	TRBJ2-7	TGCGCCAGCAGTGAGTCGACATCCTACGAGCAGTACTTC	CASSESTSYEQYF
TRBV30	-	TRBD2	TRBJ2-1	TGTGCCTGGAGTTTGGGACTAGTTTTTAATGAGCAGTTCTTC	CAWSLGLVFNEQFF
TRBV5-1	-	TRBD1	TRBJ1-3	TGCGCCAGCAGCTCCGGACAGGGAGGGGGAAACACCATATATTTT	CASSSGQGGGNTIYF
TRBV6-5	-	TRBD1	TRBJ1-3	TGTGCCAGCAGTTTCGGGACAGCCCTAGGAAACACCATATATTTT	CASSFGTALGNTIYF
TRBV14	-	TRBD2	TRBJ2-1	TGTGCCAGCAGCCCGAGCGGCCTAGCGGGGGGGCGGGCCTACAATGAGCAGTTCTTC	CASSPSGLAGGRAYNEQFF
TRBV5-8	-	-	TRBJ2-7	TGTGCCAGCAGCTTGGCCTTAGAGGTCTACGAGCAGTACTTC	CASSLALEVYEQYF
TRBV7-2	-	-	TRBJ1-5	TGTGCCAGCAGCCAACGGGGAAATCAGCCCCAGCATTTT	CASSQRGNQPQHF
TRBV27	-	-	TRBJ1-4	TGTGCCAGCAGTCCCCAATGGGCGACTAATGAAAAACTGTTTTTT	CASSPQWATNEKLFF
TRBV10-3	-	TRBD1	TRBJ2-5	TGTGCCATCAGCACGGGACAGTCAACCGAGACCCAGTACTTC	CAISTGQSTETQYF
TRBV6-5	-	-	TRBJ1-2	TGTGCCAGCAGTTACGCGGACAGCCCTGCTAACTATGGCTACACCTTC	CASSYADSPANYGYTF
TRBV10-3	-	-	TRBJ2-7	TGTGCCCCGCACCGGTTGCGCTCGGGGTGCGAGCAGTACTTC	CAPHRLRSGCEQYF
TRBV7-2	once	-	TRBJ1-6	TGTGCCAGCAGCTTAAATCAGGGTCCACCCCTCCACTTT	CASSLNQGPPLHF
TRBV13	-	TRBD1	TRBJ1-1	TGTGCCAGCAGCTCTACAGGGACAGGCGGGCTGAACACTGAAGCTTTCTTT	CASSSTGTGGLNTEAFF
TRBV5-1	-	TRBD1	TRBJ2-1	TGCGCCAGCCGGGACAGCCCCATGGATGAGCAGTTCTTC	CASRDSPMDEQFF
TRBV5-1	-	-	TRBJ2-3	TGCGCCAGCAGCTTGGCGGGACTCCTGCGGGATACGCAGTATTTT	CASSLAGLLRDTQYF
TRBV27	-	TRBD2	TRBJ2-1	TGTGCCAGCGTGGGGGGACTAGCGGGAGGTGAGCAGTTCTTC	CASVGGLAGGEQFF
TRBV19	-	TRBD1	TRBJ1-1	TGTGCCAGTAGTAAGGCAGGGGGAAGAACCGAAGCTTTCTTT	CASSKAGGRTEAFF
TRBV4-1	-	-	TRBJ1-2	TGCGCCAGCAGCCAAGATCAGGTCAGGGCGGCCGGCTACACCTTC	CASSQDQVRAAGYTF
TRBV5-1	-	-	TRBJ1-1	TGCGCCAGCAGCCCGGTAGGGGGCACTGAAGCTTTCTTT	CASSPVGGTEAFF
TRBV6-5	-	-	TRBJ1-1	TGTGCCAGCAGTTATTTCTGGAACACTGAAGCTTTCTTT	CASSYFWNTEAFF